What follows are 32 T cell receptor beta chains derived from one specimen sequenced in a study of OX40 agonist ivuxolimab in advanced cancers. The assay was immunoSEQ multiplex PCR, and TCRdb's table has in-frame clones only and misses some. The table lists about 73,000 clones, 80% to 90% of them singletons. The sequenced sample was CD4+ or CD8+ T cells sorted from blood, obtained in a trial of the OX40 agonist ivuxolimab. These receptor sequences come from an adult with an advanced solid tumor such as melanoma, head and neck, liver or kidney cancer.

The rearrangement uses TRBV18 and TRBJ1-1; 7 nucleotides match TRBD1. The germline V gene encodes CDR1 KGHSH and CDR2 LQKENI. The length of the CDR3 is 17 residues. With 3 bases clipped from V and 3 bases from J, the junction kept 13 bases outside the gene matches. As DNA, the CDR3 is TGTGCCAGCTCACCGTTCAGGGGGGGACTCCACCACACTGAAGCTTTCTTT. Protein: CASSPFRGGLHHTEAFF.

The chain employs TRBV5-5 and TRBJ1-3; D possibly corresponds to TRBD1 (5 bases). Looked up from germline, CDR1 is SGHKS and CDR2 is YYEKEE (reference sequence). Trimming left V 4 bases short and J 0 bases short, with 11 bases between. This CDR3 contains 15 residues. This CDR3 is CASSLQAYSGNTIYF. DNA of the CDR3: TGTGCCAGCAGCCTACAGGCTTACTCTGGAAACACCATATATTTT.

J is TRBJ1-5 and V is TRBV6-1; weak D call: TRBD1 (6 bases). Trimming pared 0 bases from V and 1 base from J, leaving 7 bases between. The CDR3 loop spans 15 amino acids. The germline V gene encodes CDR1 MNHNS and CDR2 SASEGT. For the CDR3, the DNA is TGTGCCAGCAGTGAAGCAGGGGGGAGCAATCAGCCCCAGCATTTT. It encodes CASSEAGGSNQPQHF.

In its sample, this clone was seen once. The gene calls are TRBV28 and TRBJ2-1; 14 bases match TRBD2. Trimming at V came to 3 bases and at J to 9 bases, leaving 7 bases not matched to a gene. This CDR3 comprises 16 residues. Germline values: CDR1 MDHEN, CDR2 SYDVKM. CDR3 in amino acids: CASSFLGLAGEGEQFF. In nucleotides, the CDR3 is TGTGCCAGCAGTTTCCTGGGACTAGCGGGAGAGGGTGAGCAGTTCTTC.

This clone was counted once. The chain recombines TRBV7-9 with TRBJ1-3, with TRBD1 identical over 9 bases. The V gene end was trimmed by 2 bases and the J gene end by 5 bases; junction bases not matched to a gene: 13. Germline V gene data show CDR1 as SEHNR and CDR2 as FQNEAQ (reference sequence). CDR3 length: 18 amino acids. In nucleotides, the CDR3 is TGTGCCAGCAGCTTAACCGTCGTACGGGACAGGGCTCGAAACACCATATATTTT. This encodes CASSLTVVRDRARNTIYF.

CDR3 DNA: TGTGCCAGCAGCTCCCGCCCCCTATCCGTAAATGAGCAGTTCTTC. It specifies CASSSRPLSVNEQFF. The chain couples TRBV11-3 to TRBJ2-1; D remains ambiguous. CDR3 length: 15 residues. V lost 4 bases to trimming and J lost 7 bases, with 17 bases between them. Germline values: CDR1 SGHNT, CDR2 YENEEA.

V gene TRBV11-1 combines with J gene TRBJ2-1, with TRBD2 identical over 12 bases. V trimming: 3 bases; J trimming: 8 bases; junction bases outside the gene matches: 8. The V gene's germline CDR1 is SGHAT and CDR2 FQDESV (reference sequence). The CDR3 runs 16 residues. This chain's CDR3 is CASSFLTSGSNDEQFF. Here the CDR3 DNA reads TGTGCCAGCAGCTTCTTGACTAGCGGGAGTAATGATGAGCAGTTCTTC.

The chain uses TRBV19 and TRBJ2-5; 11 nucleotides line up with TRBD2. Trimming cost V 0 bases and J 4 bases; bases outside gene matches: 1. This CDR3 comprises 15 residues. Germline CDR1 LNHDA, CDR2 SQIVND (reference sequence). The CDR3: CASSIDGLAGETQYF. In nucleotides, the CDR3 is TGTGCCAGTAGTATAGACGGACTAGCGGGAGAGACCCAGTACTTC.

The chain links TRBV7-9 to TRBJ1-2, with 12 bases aligning to TRBD1. V shed 0 bases and J 8 bases; nucleotides not matched to a gene: 7. Looked up from germline, CDR1 is SEHNR and CDR2 is FQNEAQ (reference sequence). This CDR3 region has 16 residues. Here the CDR3 DNA reads TGTGCCAGCAGCTTAGCATCGGGACAGGGGGCTCTAGGCTACACCTTC. Protein product: CASSLASGQGALGYTF.

The CDR3 loop is CASSPDRGRYEQYF. The DNA for the CDR3 is TGTGCCAGCAGTCCCGACAGGGGGCGCTACGAGCAGTACTTC. The V and J genes are TRBV6-5 and TRBJ2-7; 10 bases map to TRBD1. Trimming at V came to 5 bases and at J to 3 bases, leaving 4 bases not matched to a gene. Germline V lookup: CDR1 MNHEY, CDR2 SVGAGI. This CDR3 contains 14 residues.

The CDR3 nucleotides read TGTGCCAGCAGTTCCTACTTACCCGGGAGAGCCTACAATGAGCAGTTCTTC. Its translation is CASSSYLPGRAYNEQFF. This chain links TRBV27 with TRBJ2-1; tentatively, D is TRBD2 (6 bases). Germline-derived CDR1 and CDR2 are MNHEY and SMNVEV (reference sequence). CDR3 length: 17 amino acids. Between the trimmed V and J ends, which lost 4 bases and 2 bases, there was a span of 18 bases.

This clone was recorded only once. V is TRBV7-2 and J is TRBJ2-1; D is possibly TRBD2 (5 bases). Germline CDR1 SGHTA, CDR2 FQGNSA. V lost 0 bases and J lost 0, with 6 bases in between. This CDR3 is built from 15 residues. In DNA, the CDR3 is TGTGCCAGCAGCTTAGCGGGGAGCTCCTACAATGAGCAGTTCTTC. It specifies CASSLAGSSYNEQFF.

The chain employs TRBV9 and TRBJ2-2, with D possibly being TRBD2 (6 bases). Germline assignment: CDR1 SGDLS and CDR2 YYNGEE. This CDR3 has 16 amino acids. Trimming took 1 base from V and 8 from J, leaving 18 bases between them. The CDR3: CASSVMGRFQTGELFF. The CDR3 nucleotides are TGTGCCAGCAGCGTAATGGGGAGGTTCCAGACGGGGGAGCTGTTTTTT.

As to this clone: This same CDR3 is encoded by further DNA sequences in the sample. The chain combines TRBV5-1 with TRBJ2-7, with 9 positions matching TRBD1. The CDR3 has 17 amino acids. The junction had 7 bases not matched to a gene; V was cut back by 0 bases and J by 0 bases. Germline V gene lookup returns CDR1 SGHRS and CDR2 YFSETQ. The chain's CDR3 is CASSLADRGLSSYEQYF. Here the CDR3 DNA reads TGCGCCAGCAGCTTGGCGGACAGGGGCCTCAGCTCCTACGAGCAGTACTTC.

The V call is TRBV7-9, the J call TRBJ2-3; 9 nucleotides agree with TRBD1. Germline V CDR1 and CDR2: SEHNR, FQNEAQ (reference sequence). The CDR3 runs to 15 residues. The V segment lost 5 bases and the J segment 2 bases; nucleotides outside the gene matches: 5. CDR3 protein: CASSRGQGFTDTQYF. The CDR3 region has the DNA TGTGCCAGCAGCCGCGGACAGGGGTTCACAGATACGCAGTATTTT.

V is TRBV19 and J is TRBJ2-2; D ambiguous. V lost 3 bases and J lost 0, with 8 bases in between. Per the germline V gene, CDR1 is LNHDA and CDR2 is SQIVND (reference sequence). This CDR3 has 15 residues. The CDR3: CASSIGGTNTGELFF. CDR3 bases: TGTGCCAGTAGTATTGGCGGAACGAACACCGGGGAGCTGTTTTTT.

V is TRBV5-1 and J is TRBJ2-5; 8 bases are a match to TRBD2. The CDR3 extends over 15 amino acids. J lost 6 bases, V lost 0 bases, and 7 bases had no gene match. Germline-derived CDR1 and CDR2 are SGHRS and YFSETQ. The CDR3 DNA is TGCGCCAGCAGCTTGGAGGGTAGCGGGGTAAAGACCCAGTACTTC. Its translation: CASSLEGSGVKTQYF.

This chain links TRBV7-9 with TRBJ2-1; no firm D call. CDR1 is SEHNR, CDR2 FQNEAQ, per germline (reference sequence). V dropped 1 base and J dropped 4 bases, with 8 bases sitting between them. The CDR3 consists of 14 residues. CDR3 residues: CASSLVDQYNEQFF. The CDR3 DNA is TGTGCCAGCAGCTTAGTAGATCAGTACAATGAGCAGTTCTTC. Full variable domain (missing parts from reference TRBV7-9 and TRBJ2-1): DTGVSQNPRHKITKRGQNVTFRCDPISEHNRLYWYRQTLGQGPEFLTYFQNEAQLEKSRLLSDRFSAERPKGSFSTLEIQRTEQGDSAMYLCASSLVDQYNEQFFGPGTRLTVL.

The rearrangement joins TRBV5-1 to TRBJ2-3, with 13 bases identical to TRBD2. Looked up from germline, CDR1 is SGHRS and CDR2 is YFSETQ. The J segment lost 0 bases and the V segment lost 4 bases, leaving 5 bases of the junction unmatched. The CDR3 sequence is 17 residues long. For the CDR3, the DNA is TGCGCCAGCAGCCCCGGACTAGCGGGGGCTAGCACAGATACGCAGTATTTT. As protein: CASSPGLAGASTDTQYF.

This rearrangement joins TRBV5-6 to TRBJ2-7; no definite D call. The CDR3 totals 14 residues. The V gene's germline CDR1 is SGHDT and CDR2 YYEEEE. V was shortened by 1 base and J by 3 bases, with 11 bases between the two germline ends. CDR3 sequence reads: CASSLIGDGYEQYF. CDR3 sequence (DNA): TGTGCCAGCAGCTTGATTGGGGATGGCTACGAGCAGTACTTC.

CDR3 loop: CASNDWRNNEQFF. The CDR3, as DNA: TGTGCCAGCAATGACTGGAGAAACAATGAGCAGTTCTTC. This sequence joins TRBV6-5 and TRBJ2-1; D gene unclear. V was cut by 7 bases and J by 5 bases, with 12 bases left in between. This CDR3 has 13 amino acids. Germline CDR1 reads MNHEY; CDR2 reads SVGAGI.

The chain has TRBV29-1 and TRBJ2-1; TRBD2 agrees at 14 bases. The ends lost 5 bases at V and 12 bases at J; junction bases unmatched: 12. There are 15 residues in the CDR3. The germline V gene has CDR1 SQVTM and CDR2 ANQGSEA. CDR3 residues: CSVIYGTSGGEGQFF. The CDR3 region has the DNA TGCAGCGTTATCTACGGGACTAGCGGGGGCGAAGGGCAGTTCTTC.

The chain couples TRBV6-1 to TRBJ2-4; 9 bases match TRBD2. The CDR3 contains 15 residues. Germline values: CDR1 MNHNS, CDR2 SASEGT. V gave up 1 base and J gave up 4 bases; unmatched junction bases: 2. CDR3 loop: CASSEVLAGKNIQYF. DNA of the CDR3: TGTGCCAGCAGTGAAGTTCTAGCGGGGAAAAACATTCAGTACTTC.

The V and J genes are TRBV27 and TRBJ1-2, with TRBD1 identical over 12 bases. V lost 5 bases to trimming and J lost 8 bases; unmatched junction nucleotides: 9. Germline V gene lookup returns CDR1 MNHEY and CDR2 SMNVEV (reference sequence). This CDR3 has 15 amino acids. The CDR3 spells CASSQRDRGREGYTF. As DNA, the CDR3 is TGTGCCAGCAGTCAAAGGGACAGGGGGCGGGAGGGCTACACCTTC.

The chain is built from TRBV7-2 and TRBJ2-7, with D perhaps assigned TRBD1 or TRBD2 (6 bases each). Germline CDR1 SGHTA, CDR2 FQGNSA. This CDR3 region has 16 residues. Trimming removed 3 bases from V and 0 bases from J, with 15 bases in between. This CDR3 is CASSLGGLPDSYEQYF. In DNA, the CDR3 is TGTGCCAGCAGCTTGGGGGGCCTTCCGGACTCCTACGAGCAGTACTTC.

This sequence joins TRBV5-8 and TRBJ2-2, with unresolved D. Per the germline V gene, CDR1 is SGHTS and CDR2 is YDEGEE. The germline V and J ends were trimmed by 0 bases and 3 bases, with 12 bases remaining between them. The CDR3 spans 16 residues. The DNA of the CDR3 is TGTGCCAGCAGCTTGGAGCCATCCTTATACACCGGGGAGCTGTTTTTT. It is translated as CASSLEPSLYTGELFF. The variable domain in full, completed from reference TRBV5-8 and TRBJ2-2, reads EAGVTQSPTHLIKTRGQQATLRCSPISGHTSVYWYQQALGLGLQFLLWYDEGEERNRGNFPPRFSGRQFPNYSSELNVNALELEDSALYLCASSLEPSLYTGELFFGEGSRLTVL.

V usage is TRBV6-1 and J usage is TRBJ2-5, with TRBD2 identical over 15 bases. Germline CDR1 and CDR2: MNHNS and SASEGT. V lost 3 bases, J lost 4 bases, and 9 bases stayed unmatched. CDR3 length: 18 amino acids. Here the CDR3 DNA reads TGTGCCAGCAGTGAGGGCCCCCGGGGACTAGCGGGAGGAGAGACCCAGTACTTC. As protein: CASSEGPRGLAGGETQYF.

The chain couples TRBV18 to TRBJ2-1; 7 bases fit TRBD2. The CDR3 sequence is 18 residues long. The germline V gene encodes CDR1 KGHSH and CDR2 LQKENI. V lost 2 bases to trimming and J lost 1 base; unmatched junction nucleotides: 11. This CDR3 reads CASSPRVSSGESYNEQFF. DNA of the CDR3: TGTGCCAGCTCACCAAGGGTCTCTAGCGGCGAGTCCTACAATGAGCAGTTCTTC. The full variable domain, in which reference TRBV18 and TRBJ2-1 provide the parts outside the CDR3, is NAGVMQNPRHLVRRRGQEARLRCSPMKGHSHVYWYRQLPEEGLKFMVYLQKENIIDESGMPKERFSAEFPKEGPSILRIQQVVRGDSAAYFCASSPRVSSGESYNEQFFGPGTRLTVL.

The DNA for the CDR3 is TGTGCCACCAGCACTGTGAGCGGGAGCTCCTACGAGCAGTACTTC. It specifies CATSTVSGSSYEQYF. V usage is TRBV15 and J usage is TRBJ2-7; TRBD2 aligns across 8 bases. Trimming cost V 4 bases and J 0 bases; bases outside gene matches: 5. From germline, CDR1 is LNHNV and CDR2 YYDKDF (reference sequence). The CDR3 runs to 15 residues.

J is TRBJ1-4 and V is TRBV4-2, with 10 nucleotides matching TRBD1. The CDR3 sequence is 20 residues long. With 0 bases clipped from V and 8 bases from J, the junction kept 18 bases outside the gene matches. Germline V gives CDR1 LGHNA, CDR2 YNFKEQ. The CDR3 loop is CASSQEGPGARQGASEKLFF. In DNA form, the CDR3 reads TGTGCCAGCAGCCAAGAGGGGCCCGGGGCCCGACAGGGGGCGTCGGAAAAACTGTTTTTT.

V usage is TRBV5-5 and J usage is TRBJ2-1, with 16 bases aligning to TRBD2. The CDR3 totals 17 residues. V lost 5 bases to trimming and J lost 4 bases; unmatched junction nucleotides: 6. The germline CDR1 and CDR2 sequences are SGHKS and YYEKEE (reference sequence). The CDR3 DNA reads TGTGCCAGCAGGCTAACGGGACTAGCGGGAGGGTACAATGAGCAGTTCTTC. Amino acid sequence: CASRLTGLAGGYNEQFF. Looking up the rest from reference TRBV5-5 and TRBJ2-1 gives the full variable domain: DAGVTQSPTHLIKTRGQQVTLRCSPISGHKSVSWYQQVLGQGPQFIFQYYEKEERGRGNFPDRFSARQFPNYSSELNVNALLLGDSALYLCASRLTGLAGGYNEQFFGPGTRLTVL.

In its sample, this clone was seen once. This rearrangement joins TRBV4-2 to TRBJ2-7; D gene unclear. Germline loops: CDR1 LGHNA, CDR2 YNFKEQ. The CDR3 is 14 amino acids. The V end lost 5 bases, the J end lost 4 bases, and 15 bases lay between the germline ends. The CDR3 DNA is TGTGCCAGCAGCACCGTATCACCGTCATACGAGCAGTACTTC. It specifies CASSTVSPSYEQYF.